In this sample, the clone carrying this T cell receptor beta chain turned up a few times. The antigen remains undetermined. Amplified regions were TCR beta CDR3 sequences from RNA transcripts. RT-PCR in the first round (using the HTBI primer set) targeted the TCR CDR3. MiXCR, run by TCRdb on the multiplex PCR reads, gives a single entry per CDR3 protein. The sample has around 570,000 distinct CDR3 sequences, 15% to 20% seen once. This entry is derived from a study of T cells in Graves' hyperthyroidism and ophthalmopathy. Study overall: Peripheral blood specimens were obtained at initial diagnosis, prior to any treatment.

Patients with ophthalmopathy all had a Clinical Activity Score of at least 3, a NOSPECS grade of at least 4 and duration under 3 months. Study-wide findings and caveats: Onset of ophthalmopathy came a median around 7.1 months after the model predicted it. In the blood, most expanded thyroid clonotypes above 0.001 appeared as well.

The clonotype originates from a man in his forties with Graves' ophthalmopathy. Material: blood.

The CDR3 DNA reads as TGTGCCAGCAACTACCTAGGGGGGGGTAGCACTGAAGCTTTCTTT. As protein: CASNYLGGGSTEAFF. This chain uses TRBV3-1 with TRBJ1-1; weak D call: TRBD1 (6 bases). The ends were cut back, 7 bases at V and 4 bases at J, with 19 bases in the middle. The CDR3 runs 15 residues. Germline V CDR1 and CDR2: LGHDT, YNNKEL (reference sequence).